This T cell receptor beta chain was identified in a study of blood T cell repertoires in COVID-19. Background on the study: COVID-19 samples, acute and convalescent, were from the United States, Italy and Spain. From T cells, B-cell-depleted T cells, or PBMCs came the material, which was cDNA or gDNA.

Trimming left V 6 bases short and J 7 bases short, with 7 bases between. This CDR3 is built from 10 residues. Germline assignment: CDR1 DFQATT and CDR2 SNEGSKA (reference sequence). In the authors' workflow: Amplified reference gene primers provided the basis for estimating nucleated cell counts. The assay was immunoSEQ multiplex PCR, and TCRdb's table has in-frame clones only and misses some. Clone size and the V and J calls come from that table; the DNA yielded D and trimming. The repertoire consists of under 130,000 clones, with roughly 90% occurring once and the leading ten covering approximately 3.5%. This clone was detected many times.

The TCR was taken from a woman aged 60 to 75 with acute or convalescent COVID-19. Sequenced material: peripheral blood. The chain recombines TRBV20-1 with TRBJ1-5; D possibly corresponds to TRBD1 (6 bases). DNA for the CDR3: TGCAGTGCAGGGGGACAGCCCCAGCATTTT. Translating it yields CSAGGQPQHF.